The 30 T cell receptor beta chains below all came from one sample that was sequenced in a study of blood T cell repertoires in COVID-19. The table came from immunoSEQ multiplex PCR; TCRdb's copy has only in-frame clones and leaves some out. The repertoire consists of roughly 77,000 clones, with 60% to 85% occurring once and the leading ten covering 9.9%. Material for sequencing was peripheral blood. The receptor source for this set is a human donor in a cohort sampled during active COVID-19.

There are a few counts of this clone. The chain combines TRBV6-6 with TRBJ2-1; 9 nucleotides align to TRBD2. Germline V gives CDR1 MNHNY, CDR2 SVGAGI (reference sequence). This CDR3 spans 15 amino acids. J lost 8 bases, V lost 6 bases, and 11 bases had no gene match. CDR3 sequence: CASREGRGGFDEQFF. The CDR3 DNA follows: TGTGCCAGCAGAGAAGGGCGGGGGGGTTTCGATGAGCAGTTCTTC.

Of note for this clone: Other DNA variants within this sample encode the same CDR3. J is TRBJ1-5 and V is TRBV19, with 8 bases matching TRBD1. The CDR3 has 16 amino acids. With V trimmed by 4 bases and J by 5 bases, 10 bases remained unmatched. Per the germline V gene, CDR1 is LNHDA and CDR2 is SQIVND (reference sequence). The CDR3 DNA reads TGTGCCAGTAGTAAAGTCGGGACAGGAAATGATCAGCCCCAGCATTTT. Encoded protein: CASSKVGTGNDQPQHF.

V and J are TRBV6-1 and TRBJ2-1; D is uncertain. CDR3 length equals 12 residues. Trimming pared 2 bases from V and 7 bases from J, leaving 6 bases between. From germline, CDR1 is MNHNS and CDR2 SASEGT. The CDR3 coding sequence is TGTGCCAGCAGTGAACACGGGAATGAGCAGTTCTTC. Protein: CASSEHGNEQFF.

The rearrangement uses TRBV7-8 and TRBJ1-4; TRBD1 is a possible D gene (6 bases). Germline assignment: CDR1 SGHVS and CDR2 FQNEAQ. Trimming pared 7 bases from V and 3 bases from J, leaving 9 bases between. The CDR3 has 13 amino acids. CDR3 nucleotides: TGTGCCAGCAACAGGGAACCTAATGAAAAACTGTTTTTT. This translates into CASNREPNEKLFF.

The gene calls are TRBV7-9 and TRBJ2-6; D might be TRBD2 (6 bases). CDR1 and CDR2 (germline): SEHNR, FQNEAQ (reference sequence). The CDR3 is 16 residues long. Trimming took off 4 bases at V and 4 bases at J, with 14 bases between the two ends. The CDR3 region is CASSSTGGTGANVLTF. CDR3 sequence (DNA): TGTGCCAGCAGCTCAACCGGGGGAACAGGGGCCAACGTCCTGACTTTC.

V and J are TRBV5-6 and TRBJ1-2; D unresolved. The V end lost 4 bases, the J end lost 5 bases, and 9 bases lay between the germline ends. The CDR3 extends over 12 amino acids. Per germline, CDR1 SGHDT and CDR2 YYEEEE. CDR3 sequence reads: CASSPGVYGYTF. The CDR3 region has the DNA TGTGCCAGCAGCCCGGGAGTTTATGGCTACACCTTC.

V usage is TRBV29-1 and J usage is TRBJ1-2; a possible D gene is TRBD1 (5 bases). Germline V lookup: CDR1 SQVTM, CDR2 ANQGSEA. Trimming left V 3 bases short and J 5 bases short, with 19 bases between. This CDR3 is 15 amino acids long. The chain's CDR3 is CSVDRAGGTGYGYTF. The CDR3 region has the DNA TGCAGCGTTGATCGGGCGGGGGGGACGGGATATGGCTACACCTTC.

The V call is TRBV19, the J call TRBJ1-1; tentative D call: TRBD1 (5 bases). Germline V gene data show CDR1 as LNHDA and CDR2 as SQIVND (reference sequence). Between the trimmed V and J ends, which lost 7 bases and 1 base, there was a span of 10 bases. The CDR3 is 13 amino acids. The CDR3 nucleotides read TGTGCCAGTAAACGGCAGGGGAACACTGAAGCTTTCTTT. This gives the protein CASKRQGNTEAFF.

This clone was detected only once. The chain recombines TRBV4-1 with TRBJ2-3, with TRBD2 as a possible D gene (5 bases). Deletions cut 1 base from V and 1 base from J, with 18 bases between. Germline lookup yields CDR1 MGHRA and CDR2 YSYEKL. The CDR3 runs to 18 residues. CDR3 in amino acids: CASSQAPPGNSGTDTQYF. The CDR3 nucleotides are TGCGCCAGCAGCCAAGCCCCCCCGGGGAATTCAGGCACAGATACGCAGTATTTT.

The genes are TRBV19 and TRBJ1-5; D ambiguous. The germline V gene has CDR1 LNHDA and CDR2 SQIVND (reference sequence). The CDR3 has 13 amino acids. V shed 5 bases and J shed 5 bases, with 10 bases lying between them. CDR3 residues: CASSRSKYQPQHF. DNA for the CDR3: TGTGCCAGTAGTCGTTCTAAGTATCAGCCCCAGCATTTT. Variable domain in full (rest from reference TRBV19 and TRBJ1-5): DGGITQSPKYLFRKEGQNVTLSCEQNLNHDAMYWYRQDPGQGLRLIYYSQIVNDFQKGDIAEGYSVSREKKESFPLTVTSAQKNPTAFYLCASSRSKYQPQHFGDGTRLSIL.

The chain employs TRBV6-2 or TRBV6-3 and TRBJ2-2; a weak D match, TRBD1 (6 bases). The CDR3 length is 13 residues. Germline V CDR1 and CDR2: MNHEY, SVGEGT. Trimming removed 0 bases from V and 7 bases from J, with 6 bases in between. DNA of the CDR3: TGTGCCAGCAGTTACTCGACAGGCGGGGAGCTGTTTTTT. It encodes CASSYSTGGELFF.

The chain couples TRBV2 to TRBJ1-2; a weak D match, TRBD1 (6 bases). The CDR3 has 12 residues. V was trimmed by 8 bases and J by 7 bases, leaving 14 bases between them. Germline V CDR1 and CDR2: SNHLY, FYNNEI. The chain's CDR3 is CASDGGPGGYTF. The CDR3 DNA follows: TGTGCCAGCGACGGGGGGCCGGGTGGCTACACCTTC.

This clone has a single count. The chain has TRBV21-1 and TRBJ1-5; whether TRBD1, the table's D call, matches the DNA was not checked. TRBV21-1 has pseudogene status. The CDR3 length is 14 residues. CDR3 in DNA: TGTGCCAGCAGCACGACAGGGACCAATCAGCCCCAGCATTTT. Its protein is CASSTTGTNQPQHF.

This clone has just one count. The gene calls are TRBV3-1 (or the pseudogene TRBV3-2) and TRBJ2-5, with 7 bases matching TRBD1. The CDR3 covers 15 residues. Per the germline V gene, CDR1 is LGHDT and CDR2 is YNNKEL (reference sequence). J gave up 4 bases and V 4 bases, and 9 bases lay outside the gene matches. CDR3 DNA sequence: TGTGCCAGCAGCCTAGTTAGGACAGGTGGAGAGACCCAGTACTTC. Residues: CASSLVRTGGETQYF.

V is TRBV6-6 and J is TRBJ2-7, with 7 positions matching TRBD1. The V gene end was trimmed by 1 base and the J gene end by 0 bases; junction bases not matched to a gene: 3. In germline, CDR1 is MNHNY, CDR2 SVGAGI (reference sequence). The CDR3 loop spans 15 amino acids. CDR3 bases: TGTGCCAGCAGTTACTGGGACAGCAGCTCCTACGAGCAGTACTTC. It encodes CASSYWDSSSYEQYF.

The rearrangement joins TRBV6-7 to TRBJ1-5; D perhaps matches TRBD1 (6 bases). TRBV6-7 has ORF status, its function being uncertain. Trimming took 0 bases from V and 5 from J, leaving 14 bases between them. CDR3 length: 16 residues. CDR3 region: CASSYSMVTGHQPQHF. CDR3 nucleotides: TGTGCCAGCAGTTACTCGATGGTTACAGGGCATCAGCCCCAGCATTTT.

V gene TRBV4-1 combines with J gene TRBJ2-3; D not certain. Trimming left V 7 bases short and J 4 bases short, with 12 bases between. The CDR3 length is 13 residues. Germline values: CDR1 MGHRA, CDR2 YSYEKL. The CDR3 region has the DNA TGCGCCAGCACACCCGAGAGCTCAGATACGCAGTATTTT. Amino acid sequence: CASTPESSDTQYF.

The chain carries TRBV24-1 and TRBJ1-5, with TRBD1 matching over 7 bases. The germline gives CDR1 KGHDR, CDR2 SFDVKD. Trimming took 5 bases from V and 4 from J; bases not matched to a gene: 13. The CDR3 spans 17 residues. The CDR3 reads CATSVQQGQVRNQPQHF. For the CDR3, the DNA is TGTGCCACCAGTGTACAACAGGGGCAGGTTAGGAATCAGCCCCAGCATTTT.

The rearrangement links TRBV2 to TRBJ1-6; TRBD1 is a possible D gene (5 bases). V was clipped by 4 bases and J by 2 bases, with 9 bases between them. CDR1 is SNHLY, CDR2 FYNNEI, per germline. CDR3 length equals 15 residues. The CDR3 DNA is TGTGCCAGCAGTGTTATGGACACCTATAATTCACCCCTCCACTTT. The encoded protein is CASSVMDTYNSPLHF.

The CDR3 here is CASSRIGDGYTF. Written as DNA, the CDR3 is TGTGCCAGCAGCAGGATCGGGGATGGCTACACCTTC. The chain uses TRBV6-5 and TRBJ1-2; D unresolved. V lost 6 bases and J lost 6, with 11 bases in between. The CDR3 runs 12 residues. Germline V gene sequence: CDR1 MNHEY, CDR2 SVGAGI.

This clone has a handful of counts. The CDR3 sequence is CASSPKTRLAVSNEQFF. The CDR3 DNA is TGTGCCAGCAGCCCGAAGACCCGACTAGCCGTTTCCAATGAGCAGTTCTTC. The gene calls are TRBV7-9 and TRBJ2-1, with 7 nucleotides matching TRBD2. The CDR3 length is 17 residues. J lost 6 bases, V lost 5 bases, and 16 bases had no gene match. The V gene's germline CDR1 is SEHNR and CDR2 FQNEAQ (reference sequence).

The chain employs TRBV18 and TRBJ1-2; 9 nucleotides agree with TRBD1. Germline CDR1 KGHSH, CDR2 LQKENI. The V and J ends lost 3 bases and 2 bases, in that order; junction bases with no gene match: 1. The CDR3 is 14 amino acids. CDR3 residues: CASSPGTGNYGYTF. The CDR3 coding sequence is TGTGCCAGCTCACCCGGGACAGGGAACTATGGCTACACCTTC.

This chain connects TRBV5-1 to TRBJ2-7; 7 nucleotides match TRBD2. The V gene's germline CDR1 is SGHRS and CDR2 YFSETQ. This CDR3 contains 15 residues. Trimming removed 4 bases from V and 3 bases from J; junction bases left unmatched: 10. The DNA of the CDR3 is TGCGCCAGCAGCCCCCAGGCGGGGGAGTACTACGAGCAGTACTTC. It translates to CASSPQAGEYYEQYF.

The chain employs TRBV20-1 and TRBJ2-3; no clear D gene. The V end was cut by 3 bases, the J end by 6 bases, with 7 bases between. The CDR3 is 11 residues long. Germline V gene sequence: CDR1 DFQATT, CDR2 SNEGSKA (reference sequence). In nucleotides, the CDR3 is TGCAGTGCTAGCGCGGTGGATACGCAGTATTTT. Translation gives CSASAVDTQYF.

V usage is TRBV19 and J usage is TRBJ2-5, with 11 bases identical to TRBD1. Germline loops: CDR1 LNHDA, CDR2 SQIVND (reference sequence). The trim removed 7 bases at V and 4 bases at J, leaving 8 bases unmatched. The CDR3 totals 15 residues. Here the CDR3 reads CASTPGTGGRETQYF. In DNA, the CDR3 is TGTGCCAGTACCCCCGGGACAGGGGGAAGAGAGACCCAGTACTTC. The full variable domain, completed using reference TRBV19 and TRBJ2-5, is DGGITQSPKYLFRKEGQNVTLSCEQNLNHDAMYWYRQDPGQGLRLIYYSQIVNDFQKGDIAEGYSVSREKKESFPLTVTSAQKNPTAFYLCASTPGTGGRETQYFGPGTRLLVL.

CDR3 sequence (DNA): TGTGCCAGCAGCTTAGACGAGGATACGCAGTATTTT. Translating gives CASSLDEDTQYF. V gene TRBV7-2 combines with J gene TRBJ2-3; D gene unclear. Per germline, CDR1 SGHTA and CDR2 FQGNSA. The CDR3 has 12 amino acids. Trimming left V 1 base short and J 6 bases short, with 5 bases between.

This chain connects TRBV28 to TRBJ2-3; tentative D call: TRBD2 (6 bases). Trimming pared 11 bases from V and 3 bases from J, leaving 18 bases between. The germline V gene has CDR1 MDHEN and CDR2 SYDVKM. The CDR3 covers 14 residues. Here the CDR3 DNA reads TGTGCCTGCCATTCTCCGGGGGAAACAGATACGCAGTATTTT. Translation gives CACHSPGETDTQYF.

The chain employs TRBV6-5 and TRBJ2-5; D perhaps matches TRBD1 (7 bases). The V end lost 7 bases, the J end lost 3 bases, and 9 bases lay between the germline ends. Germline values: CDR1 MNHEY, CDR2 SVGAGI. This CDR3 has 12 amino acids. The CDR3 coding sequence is TGTGCCAGCACAGGGGGGAAAGAGACCCAGTACTTC. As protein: CASTGGKETQYF.

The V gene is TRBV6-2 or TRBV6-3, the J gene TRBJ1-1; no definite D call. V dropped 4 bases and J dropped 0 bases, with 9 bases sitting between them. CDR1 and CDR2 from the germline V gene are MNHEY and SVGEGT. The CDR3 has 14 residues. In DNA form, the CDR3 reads TGTGCCAGCAGTTGGGGAGGGTTGAACACTGAAGCTTTCTTT. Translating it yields CASSWGGLNTEAFF.

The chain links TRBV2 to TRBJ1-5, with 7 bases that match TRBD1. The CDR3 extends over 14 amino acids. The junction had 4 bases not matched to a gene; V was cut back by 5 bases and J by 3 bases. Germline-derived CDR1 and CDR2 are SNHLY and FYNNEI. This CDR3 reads CASSPDRDNQPQHF. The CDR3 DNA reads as TGTGCCAGCAGTCCCGACAGGGACAATCAGCCCCAGCATTTT.